Listed below are T cell receptor beta chains from one sample, sequenced in a study of PD-1 blockade in mismatch repair-deficient tumors. TCRdb's table, derived via immunoSEQ multiplex PCR, lists solely in-frame clones and lacks some. The data hold approximately 15,000 clones, with approximately 82% observed a single time. The sample consisted of PBMCs, taken less than 15 weeks after starting pembrolizumab. The receptors shown here come from an adult with mismatch repair-deficient cancer. Both conserved end residues are part of each CDR3. The D gene is left open where the match is weak. The size entry is marked missing in some rows and otherwise reads once, few, many or a size class.

cdr3_length: 15
v_call: TRBV6-1
d_call: .
j_call: TRBJ1-5
clone_size: .
cdr3_aa: CASSEGQDRMKPQHF
cdr3_nt: TGTGCCAGCAGTGAAGGACAGGACCGGATGAAGCCCCAGCATTTT

cdr3_length: 15
v_call: TRBV6-4
d_call: TRBD1
j_call: TRBJ1-2
clone_size: few
cdr3_aa: CASSDTGQGVRGYTF
cdr3_nt: TGTGCCAGCAGTGACACGGGACAGGGAGTTCGAGGCTACACCTTC

cdr3_length: 14
v_call: TRBV11-2
d_call: .
j_call: TRBJ2-1
clone_size: .
cdr3_aa: CASSFRGSYNEQFF
cdr3_nt: TGTGCCAGCAGCTTCCGGGGGTCCTACAATGAGCAGTTCTTC

cdr3_length: 16
v_call: TRBV28
d_call: .
j_call: TRBJ2-3
clone_size: few
cdr3_aa: CASSIGLRISTDTQYF
cdr3_nt: TGTGCCAGCAGCATCGGACTACGAATTAGCACAGATACGCAGTATTTT

cdr3_length: 16
v_call: TRBV5-4
d_call: TRBD2
j_call: TRBJ2-7
clone_size: .
cdr3_aa: CASSWGMGLAAYEQYF
cdr3_nt: TGTGCCAGCAGCTGGGGGATGGGACTAGCGGCCTACGAGCAGTACTTC

cdr3_length: 16
v_call: TRBV19
d_call: TRBD1
j_call: TRBJ1-1
clone_size: .
cdr3_aa: CASFGQGRTLNTEAFF
cdr3_nt: TGTGCCAGTTTTGGACAGGGGCGGACGTTGAACACTGAAGCTTTCTTT

cdr3_length: 14
v_call: TRBV6-1
d_call: TRBD1
j_call: TRBJ2-7
clone_size: few
cdr3_aa: CASRDRGIPYEQYF
cdr3_nt: TGTGCCAGCAGGGACAGGGGCATCCCCTACGAGCAGTACTTC

cdr3_length: 14
v_call: TRBV5-1
d_call: TRBD1
j_call: TRBJ2-3
clone_size: once
cdr3_aa: CASTGTGNSDTQYF
cdr3_nt: TGCGCCAGCACGGGGACAGGGAATTCAGATACGCAGTATTTT

cdr3_length: 11
v_call: TRBV6-5
d_call: .
j_call: TRBJ2-7
clone_size: few
cdr3_aa: CASRSSGEQYF
cdr3_nt: TGTGCCAGCAGGAGTTCAGGGGAGCAGTACTTC

cdr3_length: 16
v_call: TRBV5-1
d_call: TRBD1
j_call: TRBJ2-3
clone_size: .
cdr3_aa: CASSWGDRGRGDTQYF
cdr3_nt: TGCGCCAGCAGCTGGGGAGACAGGGGGCGAGGAGATACGCAGTATTTT

cdr3_length: 13
v_call: TRBV10-3
d_call: .
j_call: TRBJ1-2
clone_size: once
cdr3_aa: CAITGQSNYGYTF
cdr3_nt: TGTGCCATCACGGGTCAGTCTAACTATGGCTACACCTTC

cdr3_length: 15
v_call: TRBV10-3
d_call: .
j_call: TRBJ2-5
clone_size: .
cdr3_aa: CAISDWELQEGTQYF
cdr3_nt: TGTGCCATCAGTGATTGGGAATTACAAGAGGGGACCCAGTACTTC

cdr3_length: 14
v_call: TRBV9
d_call: .
j_call: TRBJ1-6
clone_size: .
cdr3_aa: CASGQSSYNSPLHF
cdr3_nt: TGTGCCAGTGGACAAAGCTCCTATAATTCACCCCTCCACTTT

cdr3_length: 13
v_call: TRBV18
d_call: .
j_call: TRBJ1-5
clone_size: .
cdr3_aa: CASSPDRTQPQHF
cdr3_nt: TGTGCCAGCTCACCTGACAGGACTCAGCCCCAGCATTTT

cdr3_length: 13
v_call: TRBV28
d_call: TRBD1
j_call: TRBJ1-2
clone_size: few
cdr3_aa: CASGTGGNYGYTF
cdr3_nt: TGTGCCAGCGGGACAGGTGGGAACTATGGCTACACCTTC

cdr3_length: 16
v_call: TRBV28
d_call: TRBD1
j_call: TRBJ1-5
clone_size: .
cdr3_aa: CASSLAGQFLNQPQHF
cdr3_nt: TGTGCCAGCAGTTTAGCGGGACAGTTCCTCAATCAGCCCCAGCATTTT

cdr3_length: 14
v_call: TRBV25-1
d_call: .
j_call: TRBJ2-3
clone_size: .
cdr3_aa: CASNVAVYTDTQYF
cdr3_nt: TGTGCCAGCAATGTAGCGGTATACACAGATACGCAGTATTTT

cdr3_length: 17
v_call: TRBV28
d_call: TRBD2
j_call: TRBJ2-3
clone_size: .
cdr3_aa: CASSGLAGGGSTDTQYF
cdr3_nt: TGTGCCAGCAGCGGACTAGCGGGAGGCGGGAGCACAGATACGCAGTATTTT